The 8 T cell receptor beta chains below were found in one sample sequenced in a study of vaccination effects on CD4 cells after COVID-19. The authors isolated CD4+ T cells after roughly 10 days of culture. Two doses of BNT162b2 or mRNA-1273 vaccine were administered to participants. Here immunoSEQ multiplex PCR was the method, and the copy in TCRdb shows in-frame clones only, minus some. The repertoire holds tens of thousands of clones, with around 69% as singletons. What these receptors recognize is not known. Sequenced here: CD4+ T cells from PBMCs cultured without peptide, sampled after COVID-19 vaccination. The receptors originated from a human donor who received a COVID-19 vaccine.

V usage is TRBV19 and J usage is TRBJ1-3; no clear D gene. Germline assignment: CDR1 LNHDA and CDR2 SQIVND (reference sequence). Trimming cost V 6 bases and J 2 bases, with 11 bases left between them. CDR3 length: 14 amino acids. The CDR3 DNA sequence: TGTGCCAGTAGAATGGAGCACACTGGAAACACCATATATTTT. Protein product: CASRMEHTGNTIYF.

The chain is built from TRBV6-5 and TRBJ2-5; 10 nucleotides match TRBD1. The V and J ends lost 10 bases and 5 bases, in that order; junction bases with no gene match: 7. The length of the CDR3 is 13 residues. Germline lookup yields CDR1 MNHEY and CDR2 SVGAGI. CDR3 nucleotide sequence: TGTGCCACCCGGACAGGGGGGGTGGAGACCCAGTACTTC. Translated, it gives CATRTGGVETQYF.

V is TRBV11-3 and J is TRBJ1-5, with D uncertain. Germline loops: CDR1 SGHNT, CDR2 YENEEA. The V and J ends lost 8 bases and 0 bases respectively, with 5 bases between them. The CDR3 consists of 12 residues. In DNA form, the CDR3 reads TGTGCCAGCTGGGTTAGCAATCAGCCCCAGCATTTT. Translation: CASWVSNQPQHF.

This chain links TRBV5-8 with TRBJ2-7; D unresolved. V was trimmed by 4 bases and J by 0 bases, leaving 8 bases between them. This CDR3 is built from 13 residues. Germline values: CDR1 SGHTS, CDR2 YDEGEE. The CDR3 bases are TGTGCCAGCAGCAAGTCCAGCTCCTACGAGCAGTACGTC. It is translated as CASSKSSSYEQYV.

The J gene is TRBJ2-1, the V gene TRBV18; 9 bases fit TRBD2. CDR1 and CDR2 from the germline V gene are KGHSH and LQKENI. The J segment lost 8 bases and the V segment lost 1 base, leaving 6 bases of the junction unmatched. The CDR3 has 15 amino acids. DNA for the CDR3: TGTGCCAGCTCACCACTGCGGGGGGGCTTCGATGAGCAGTTCTTC. Protein sequence: CASSPLRGGFDEQFF.

V gene TRBV28 combines with J gene TRBJ2-3; D possibly corresponds to TRBD2 (5 bases). This CDR3 is 11 amino acids long. Trimming stripped 7 bases from V and 9 bases from J, with 11 bases between. Germline V gene lookup returns CDR1 MDHEN and CDR2 SYDVKM. The CDR3 spells CASTHRETQYF. In DNA, the CDR3 is TGTGCCAGCACCCACCGGGAAACGCAGTATTTT.

The chain joins TRBV4-2 to TRBJ2-2, with 7 bases aligning to TRBD1. CDR1 and CDR2 from the germline V gene are LGHNA and YNFKEQ. The CDR3 contains 16 residues. V shed 1 base and J 6 bases; nucleotides not matched to a gene: 8. Here the CDR3 reads CASSQVGGLWAGELFF. In DNA form, the CDR3 reads TGTGCCAGCAGCCAAGTAGGGGGCCTTTGGGCCGGGGAGCTGTTTTTT.

The chain carries TRBV6-5 and TRBJ2-1; possibly TRBD1 for D (5 bases). The V end was cut by 6 bases, the J end by 0 bases, with 12 bases between. This CDR3 is 15 amino acids long. Per germline, CDR1 MNHEY and CDR2 SVGAGI. The CDR3 DNA is TGTGCCAGCAGACCCGACAGAAGCTCCTACAATGAGCAGTTCTTC. As protein: CASRPDRSSYNEQFF.